This is a list of T cell receptor beta chains from one sample in a study of radiotherapy plus CTLA-4 blockade in lung cancer. Repertoires were generated with immunoSEQ multiplex PCR, while TCRdb's copy carries only in-frame clones and drops some. Among approximately 50,000 clones, about 80% were seen once, and the ten largest hold approximately 6.1%. The specimen was peripheral blood, collected from a patient treated with radiotherapy plus ipilimumab. These receptors came from a human donor with non-small cell lung cancer whose response to radiotherapy plus ipilimumab could not be evaluated. Each CDR3 is given with its conserved first and last residue. D genes are given only for firm matches. Rows may omit the clone size; those that give it use once, few, many or a size class.

V gene	clone size	J gene	D gene	CDR3 DNA	CDR3 protein
TRBV14	-	TRBJ2-7	TRBD1	TGTGCCAGCAGCCAAAGAGGGGGGACAGGGCCCGAGCAGTACTTC	CASSQRGGTGPEQYF
TRBV19	-	TRBJ1-1	-	TGTGCCAGTAGTATTGGAGCCCGGATAAACACTGAAGCTTTCTTT	CASSIGARINTEAFF
TRBV28	-	TRBJ2-1	-	TGTGCCAGCAGTAAGGAGCCAGCGGGTAATGAGCAGTTCTTC	CASSKEPAGNEQFF
TRBV2	-	TRBJ1-1	-	TGTGCCAGCAGGGGGGACTGGAACACTGAAGCTTTCTTT	CASRGDWNTEAFF
TRBV5-5	-	TRBJ1-1	-	TGTGCCAGCAGCTTGGACTCCAGGGTGAACACTGAAGCTTTCTTT	CASSLDSRVNTEAFF
TRBV4-3	-	TRBJ2-7	TRBD2	TGCGCCAGCAGCCAAGATTATGCGGGAGAGACCTACGAGCAGTACTTC	CASSQDYAGETYEQYF
TRBV21-1	-	TRBJ1-2	-	TGTGCCAGCAGCAAGTTCGGGAAAGGCTACACCTTC	CASSKFGKGYTF
TRBV7-2	once	TRBJ2-7	TRBD1	TGTGCCAGCAGCTTAGGGACTTTAGGGACAGGGCGAGAGCAGTACTTC	CASSLGTLGTGREQYF
TRBV30	-	TRBJ2-5	TRBD2	TGTGCCTGGAGTGTGGTTAGCGGGAGCTTTGGAGAGACCCAGTACTTC	CAWSVVSGSFGETQYF
TRBV2	few	TRBJ1-1	TRBD1	TGTGCCAGCAATCGGGACAGCCTGGGGGTTACTGAAGCTTTCTTT	CASNRDSLGVTEAFF
TRBV6-5	-	TRBJ1-4	-	TGTGCCAGCAGCCGGGACTCTAATGAAAAACTGTTTTTT	CASSRDSNEKLFF
TRBV5-6	-	TRBJ1-5	TRBD1	TGTGCCAGCAGCTTGGAAGGGGGCGCAGGGGGACCCCAGCATTTT	CASSLEGGAGGPQHF
TRBV19	few	TRBJ2-1	TRBD2	TGTGCCACCACACAAGGCGCTAGCGGGGCCTTCTACAATGAGCAGTTCTTC	CATTQGASGAFYNEQFF
TRBV27	-	TRBJ2-5	-	TGTGCCAGCAGAATTCAGGGGGGAGAGACCCAGTACTTC	CASRIQGGETQYF
TRBV28	medium-sized	TRBJ2-3	TRBD1	TGTGCCAGCAGTTTTACGGGACAGGGTTTAACAGATACGCAGTATTTT	CASSFTGQGLTDTQYF
TRBV7-8	-	TRBJ2-3	TRBD2	TGTGCCAGCAGCTCCTACAGACTAGCGGGAGGAAAAGATACGCAGTATTTT	CASSSYRLAGGKDTQYF
TRBV10-1	-	TRBJ1-3	-	TGCGCCAGCAGTGAGGCTGGACACGTCTCTGGAAACACCATATATTTT	CASSEAGHVSGNTIYF
TRBV9	-	TRBJ2-2	-	TGTGCCAGCAGCGTAGATCGGACCGGGGAGCTGTTTTTT	CASSVDRTGELFF
TRBV4-3	-	TRBJ1-1	TRBD1	TGCGCCAGCAGCCCGTACAGGGGGCGTCTCATGAACACTGAAGCTTTCTTT	CASSPYRGRLMNTEAFF
TRBV7-6	few	TRBJ1-6	-	TGTGCCAGCAGCTTCGGGGGACCAAATTCACCCCTCCACTTT	CASSFGGPNSPLHF
TRBV7-8	-	TRBJ2-7	-	TGTGCCAGCAGCTCCGGGTCAGGGGTACGGGACGAGCAGTACTTC	CASSSGSGVRDEQYF
TRBV6-1	-	TRBJ2-3	-	TGTGCCAGCAGTGAAGGATTAACTAGCACAGATACGCAGTATTTT	CASSEGLTSTDTQYF
TRBV12-5	-	TRBJ1-1	-	TGTGCTAGTGGTTTGGTACTAGGCACAGGGACAAATGAAGCTTTCTTT	CASGLVLGTGTNEAFF
TRBV19	-	TRBJ2-2	TRBD2	TGTGCCAGCGGACTAGCGGGAAGGTCGAGCACCGGGGAGCTGTTTTTT	CASGLAGRSSTGELFF
TRBV1	-	TRBJ1-2	-	TGCACCAGCAGCCAAGGAGAAGGACAGCGACGTTCTAACTATGGCTACACCTTC	CTSSQGEGQRRSNYGYTF
TRBV19	-	TRBJ1-5	TRBD1	TGTGCCAGTAGGATGACAGGGGCAAAGGGTCAGCCCCAGCATTTT	CASRMTGAKGQPQHF
TRBV28	-	TRBJ2-7	TRBD1	TGTGCCAGCAGACTACAGGGGGCCTACGAGCAGTACTTC	CASRLQGAYEQYF
TRBV28	-	TRBJ2-1	-	TGTGCCAGCAGGAGAGGCCCCGGGAATGAGCAGTTCTTC	CASRRGPGNEQFF
TRBV5-1	-	TRBJ2-7	TRBD1	TGCGCCAGCAGCTTGGGTCAGGGGGCCGACGAGCAGTACTTC	CASSLGQGADEQYF
TRBV14	once	TRBJ2-2	-	TGTGCCAGCAGCCATTGGCCCCTCGGCGCGGGGAACACCGGGGAGCTGTTTTTT	CASSHWPLGAGNTGELFF
TRBV21-1	-	TRBJ1-5	-	TGTGCCAGCAGCAAACAACCCGGCTCAGGAGGGAATCAGCCCCAGCATTTT	CASSKQPGSGGNQPQHF
TRBV5-6	-	TRBJ1-5	-	TGTGCCAGCAGCTTGTACGGGGGACATCAGCCCCAGCATTTT	CASSLYGGHQPQHF
TRBV21-1	-	TRBJ2-3	-	TGTGCCAGCAGCAGCATCGGGGATACGCAGTATTTT	CASSSIGDTQYF
TRBV6-5	-	TRBJ2-3	TRBD2	TGCGCCAGCGGGGGCGGGAGCACAGATACGCAGTATTTT	CASGGGSTDTQYF
TRBV5-1	-	TRBJ2-1	TRBD2	TGCGCCAGCAGCTCCCTAGCGGTTTCCTACAATGAGCAGTTCTTC	CASSSLAVSYNEQFF
TRBV7-2	-	TRBJ2-5	-	TGTGCCAGCAGCCCCACCCGGGAGACCCAGTACTTC	CASSPTRETQYF
TRBV7-2	once	TRBJ2-1	TRBD2	TGTGCCAGCAGCTTAATGCCTAGCGGGAGTTTGTTCAATGAGCAGTTCTTC	CASSLMPSGSLFNEQFF